One sample yielded the 28 T cell receptor beta chains listed below, sequenced in a study of blood T cell repertoires in COVID-19. Clones were read by immunoSEQ multiplex PCR, and TCRdb kept only the in-frame ones, dropping some. Of under 200,000 clones in the sample, around 86% were seen once. Sequencing input: peripheral blood. Every receptor here comes from a woman in her 40s with acute or convalescent COVID-19.

The V call is TRBV27, the J call TRBJ1-1, with D perhaps TRBD1 (5 bases). The CDR3 consists of 13 residues. Germline CDR1 MNHEY, CDR2 SMNVEV (reference sequence). The V and J ends lost 3 bases and 5 bases respectively, with 10 bases between them. The CDR3 is CASSFVRGTEAFF. In DNA, the CDR3 is TGTGCCAGCAGTTTTGTTAGGGGAACTGAAGCTTTCTTT.

This clone came up a few times. The chain employs TRBV30 and TRBJ1-3, with no clear D. V shed 3 bases and J shed 0 bases, with 3 bases lying between them. The CDR3 covers 12 residues. Per germline, CDR1 GTSNPN and CDR2 SVGIG (reference sequence). The CDR3 sequence: CAWRASGNTIYF. The CDR3 nucleotides read TGTGCCTGGAGGGCCTCTGGAAACACCATATATTTT.

The chain is built from TRBV19 and TRBJ2-4; D possibly corresponds to TRBD2 (6 bases). V lost 6 bases, J lost 9 bases, and 24 bases lay in between. CDR3 length equals 16 residues. In germline, CDR1 is LNHDA, CDR2 SQIVND (reference sequence). As DNA, the CDR3 is TGTGCCAGTAGCCCCGGGACTTGGCAAGATCTTAGCATTCAGTACTTC. Amino acid sequence: CASSPGTWQDLSIQYF.

This rearrangement joins TRBV3-1 (or the pseudogene TRBV3-2) to TRBJ1-2, with D possibly being TRBD1 (6 bases). Per germline, CDR1 LGHDT and CDR2 YNNKEL (reference sequence). Trimming removed 3 bases from V and 8 bases from J, with 22 bases in between. The CDR3 runs 16 residues. The CDR3 DNA is TGTGCCAGCAGCCATAACTTAGGACAGTACCACCGGGGCTACACCTTC. This gives the protein CASSHNLGQYHRGYTF.

The DNA for the CDR3 is TGTGCCAGCAGCGACGGACAGGCTTCGCCTGAGCAGTTCTTC. It codes for CASSDGQASPEQFF. This chain joins TRBV3-1 (or the pseudogene TRBV3-2) and TRBJ2-1, with 7 bases aligning to TRBD1. CDR3 length: 14 residues. Looked up from germline, CDR1 is LGHDT and CDR2 is YNNKEL (reference sequence). Unmatched junction bases numbered 10, after V lost 5 bases and J lost 9 bases.

The chain combines TRBV5-1 with TRBJ2-7; TRBD2 matches at 15 bases. Trimming removed 5 bases from V and 2 bases from J; junction bases left unmatched: 11. The CDR3 length is 18 residues. Germline V lookup: CDR1 SGHRS, CDR2 YFSETQ. The CDR3: CASSTRPGLAGGTYEQYF. CDR3 DNA sequence: TGCGCCAGCAGTACGAGGCCGGGACTAGCGGGGGGCACCTACGAGCAGTACTTC.

V and J are TRBV6-6 and TRBJ1-1, with D hard to call. The CDR3 is 16 amino acids. The V gene lost 2 bases and the J gene lost 1 base, with 14 bases spanning the gap. Germline V gene lookup returns CDR1 MNHNY and CDR2 SVGAGI (reference sequence). This CDR3 reads CASSYGGIMGNTEAFF. The CDR3 DNA reads as TGTGCCAGCAGTTACGGCGGGATAATGGGGAACACTGAAGCTTTCTTT.

This sequence joins TRBV19 and TRBJ1-1; D not resolved. V was pared by 3 bases and J by 5 bases, with 4 bases between. The CDR3 totals 11 residues. Germline V CDR1 and CDR2: LNHDA, SQIVND (reference sequence). CDR3: CASSMRTEAFF. CDR3 DNA: TGTGCCAGTAGTATGCGGACTGAAGCTTTCTTT. The whole variable domain, remainder taken from reference TRBV19 and TRBJ1-1, is DGGITQSPKYLFRKEGQNVTLSCEQNLNHDAMYWYRQDPGQGLRLIYYSQIVNDFQKGDIAEGYSVSREKKESFPLTVTSAQKNPTAFYLCASSMRTEAFFGQGTRLTVV.

V gene TRBV7-9 combines with J gene TRBJ1-4, with 7 bases matching TRBD1. Germline V lookup: CDR1 SEHNR, CDR2 FQNEAQ (reference sequence). This CDR3 region has 16 residues. V trimming: 4 bases; J trimming: 4 bases; junction bases outside the gene matches: 9. CDR3 coding DNA: TGTGCCAGCAGCTGGGGAACGACAGGGATTAATGAAAAACTGTTTTTT. Encoded protein: CASSWGTTGINEKLFF.

This chain links TRBV7-9 with TRBJ1-1; D is ambiguous. The CDR3 has 17 residues. Germline assignment: CDR1 SEHNR and CDR2 FQNEAQ (reference sequence). The ends were cut back, 8 bases at V and 0 bases at J, with 22 bases in the middle. The CDR3 DNA follows: TGTGCCAGCTCCGGAGGAGGAGACGTTTGGATGAACACTGAAGCTTTCTTT. Protein sequence: CASSGGGDVWMNTEAFF.

The chain has TRBV14 and TRBJ1-2; 7 bases agree with TRBD1. V lost 6 bases to trimming and J lost 5 bases; unmatched junction nucleotides: 9. CDR3 length: 14 residues. CDR1 is SGHDN and CDR2 is FVKESK in the germline V gene. CDR3 in amino acids: CASSQWDSLYGYTF. The CDR3 bases are TGTGCCAGCAGTCAATGGGACAGTCTTTATGGCTACACCTTC.

The genes are TRBV12-3 or TRBV12-4 and TRBJ1-2; tentative D call: TRBD1 (6 bases). The CDR3 consists of 12 residues. Trimming removed 7 bases at V and 2 bases at J, with 8 bases between. This chain's CDR3 is CASKGTNYGYTF. CDR3 nucleotides: TGTGCCAGCAAAGGGACAAACTATGGCTACACCTTC.

The gene calls are TRBV30 and TRBJ1-6; 7 bases line up with TRBD1. The CDR3 consists of 13 residues. Germline V gives CDR1 GTSNPN, CDR2 SVGIG (reference sequence). Germline trimming cut 4 bases from V and 9 bases from J; bases unmatched to any gene: 6. This CDR3 reads CAWKVGGLSPLHF. The CDR3 nucleotides read TGTGCCTGGAAGGTAGGGGGCCTTTCACCCCTCCACTTT.

The genes are TRBV30 and TRBJ2-2; 7 nucleotides line up with TRBD1. V trimming: 3 bases; J trimming: 7 bases; junction bases outside the gene matches: 11. The CDR3 has 15 residues. Germline V gene lookup returns CDR1 GTSNPN and CDR2 SVGIG (reference sequence). The CDR3 DNA is TGTGCCTGGAGGAGGTTCGGGACAGCGGTCGGGGAGCTGTTTTTT. Translation: CAWRRFGTAVGELFF.

The rearrangement joins TRBV27 to TRBJ2-5, with D possibly TRBD2 on 6 matching bases. The V end lost 4 bases, the J end lost 3 bases, and 12 bases lay between the germline ends. This CDR3 spans 14 amino acids. CDR1 is MNHEY and CDR2 is SMNVEV in the germline V gene (reference sequence). The CDR3 sequence: CASSYLGGEETQYF. CDR3 DNA sequence: TGTGCCAGCAGTTACTTAGGAGGGGAAGAGACCCAGTACTTC.

Written as DNA, the CDR3 is TGTGCCAGCCGAGGTAGCGGGGCCTATGAGCAGTTCTTC. Its translation is CASRGSGAYEQFF. The rearrangement joins TRBV6-5 to TRBJ2-1, with 8 nucleotides matching TRBD2. This CDR3 is built from 13 residues. The V and J ends lost 8 bases and 8 bases, in that order; junction bases with no gene match: 8. Germline V gene sequence: CDR1 MNHEY, CDR2 SVGAGI.

This sequence joins TRBV10-3 and TRBJ1-2; 7 bases are shared with TRBD1. Losses at the gene ends were 5 bases for V and 1 base for J; bases not matched to a gene: 4. This CDR3 has 14 amino acids. Germline CDR1 and CDR2: ENHRY and SYGVKD. The CDR3 DNA reads as TGTGCCATCAGTCCCGGGACAGTTAACTATGGCTACACCTTC. Translated, it gives CAISPGTVNYGYTF.

The rearrangement links TRBV12-5 to TRBJ1-1; 8 nucleotides agree with TRBD1. Per germline, CDR1 LGHNT and CDR2 FRNRAP. The CDR3 totals 15 residues. Trimming cost V 5 bases and J 0 bases; bases outside gene matches: 5. CDR3 in amino acids: CASGPDRGMNTEAFF. The CDR3 coding sequence is TGTGCTAGTGGTCCAGACAGGGGCATGAACACTGAAGCTTTCTTT. Complete variable domain (other parts from reference TRBV12-5 and TRBJ1-1): DARVTQTPRHKVTEMGQEVTMRCQPILGHNTVFWYRQTMMQGLELLAYFRNRAPLDDSGMPKDRFSAEMPDATLATLKIQPSEPRDSAVYFCASGPDRGMNTEAFFGQGTRLTVV.

The count of this clone is one. The chain joins TRBV19 to TRBJ1-1; 8 nucleotides align to TRBD1. V dropped 9 bases and J dropped 3; count of bases not matched to a gene: 6. The germline V gene has CDR1 LNHDA and CDR2 SQIVND (reference sequence). The CDR3 spans 13 residues. The CDR3 sequence: CASWDRSYTEAFF. CDR3 DNA sequence: TGTGCCAGCTGGGACAGGTCTTACACTGAAGCTTTCTTT.

The chain carries TRBV27 and TRBJ2-3; D is possibly TRBD2 (6 bases). Trimming cost V 1 base and J 4 bases, with 9 bases left between them. The CDR3 sequence is 14 residues long. CDR1 and CDR2 from the germline V gene are MNHEY and SMNVEV (reference sequence). CDR3 nucleotides: TGTGCCAGCAGTTTATACGGGAGTCCAGATACGCAGTATTTT. Translating gives CASSLYGSPDTQYF.

The chain links TRBV11-2 to TRBJ2-7; D unresolved. The CDR3 is 15 amino acids. V lost 3 bases and J 3 bases, leaving 15 bases between the germline ends. Germline V gene lookup returns CDR1 SGHAT and CDR2 FQNNGV. Here the CDR3 DNA reads TGTGCCAGCAGCTTGTCCGGGTTCAGTGGCTACGAGCAGTACTTC. Residues: CASSLSGFSGYEQYF.

The chain joins TRBV11-3 to TRBJ2-1, with D perhaps TRBD1 (6 bases). The germline gives CDR1 SGHNT, CDR2 YENEEA. V was trimmed by 1 base and J by 2 bases, leaving 12 bases between them. The length of the CDR3 is 16 residues. CDR3: CASSLGAGAPYNEQFF. The DNA of the CDR3 is TGTGCCAGCAGCTTAGGGGCAGGGGCCCCCTACAATGAGCAGTTCTTC.

The chain employs TRBV5-6 and TRBJ2-1; no firm D call. Germline assignment: CDR1 SGHDT and CDR2 YYEEEE. V was clipped by 4 bases and J by 10 bases, with 15 bases between them. This CDR3 has 13 amino acids. For the CDR3, the DNA is TGTGCCAGCAGCCCGTCTTTCAGCGACGAGCAGTTCTTC. Its translation is CASSPSFSDEQFF.

V gene TRBV5-1 combines with J gene TRBJ2-2; 7 nucleotides align to TRBD1. This CDR3 comprises 13 residues. Germline V gene sequence: CDR1 SGHRS, CDR2 YFSETQ. J was trimmed by 6 bases and V by 5 bases; bases with no gene match: 4. This CDR3 reads CASRDRQAGELFF. The CDR3, as DNA: TGCGCCAGCAGGGACAGGCAAGCCGGGGAGCTGTTTTTT.

This chain connects TRBV30 to TRBJ2-2; TRBD2 matches at 12 bases. Per germline, CDR1 GTSNPN and CDR2 SVGIG (reference sequence). The trim removed 3 bases at V and 8 bases at J, leaving 1 base unmatched. CDR3 length: 13 amino acids. This CDR3 is CAWRTSGRGELFF. Written as DNA, the CDR3 is TGTGCCTGGAGGACTAGCGGGAGAGGGGAGCTGTTTTTT.

The CDR3, as DNA: TGTGCCAGCAGCCCCCCGGGGGGGATATACGAGCAGTACTTC. It encodes CASSPPGGIYEQYF. The genes are TRBV7-9 and TRBJ2-7, with 8 positions matching TRBD2. There are 14 residues in the CDR3. Per germline, CDR1 SEHNR and CDR2 FQNEAQ (reference sequence). Trimming removed 5 bases from V and 4 bases from J; junction bases left unmatched: 7.

The chain recombines TRBV5-1 with TRBJ1-4, with 7 nucleotides matching TRBD1. The CDR3 covers 19 residues. In germline, CDR1 is SGHRS, CDR2 YFSETQ. V gave up 2 bases and J gave up 0 bases; unmatched junction bases: 13. CDR3 DNA sequence: TGCGCCAGCAGCTTAGGGAGACAGGGATTAGGCTCAACTAATGAAAAACTGTTTTTT. It specifies CASSLGRQGLGSTNEKLFF.

V usage is TRBV21-1 and J usage is TRBJ1-4; the DNA was not used to check the table's D call, TRBD1. TRBV21-1 is a documented pseudogene. The CDR3 runs to 17 residues. The DNA of the CDR3 is TGTGCCAGCAGCACCGACAACAGGGAAGGAGGTAATGAAAAACTGTTTTTT. Amino acid sequence: CASSTDNREGGNEKLFF.